This entry features one TCR beta chain sequence. CDR1 is LGHNA, CDR2 YSLEER, per germline. Trimming stripped 3 bases from V and 8 bases from J, with 20 bases between. CDR3 length equals 16 residues. The sample belongs to a study of blood T cell repertoires in COVID-19. Background on the study: COVID-19 samples from acute and convalescent phases originated in the United States, Italy and Spain. In each case, the material was cDNA or gDNA derived from T cells, B-cell-depleted T cells, or PBMCs.

As originally analysed: Cell counts per sample came from amplifying reference gene primers. This table comes from immunoSEQ multiplex PCR, and its TCRdb copy is limited to in-frame clones, with some not included. D and trimming were read from the DNA, whereas the V and J calls and clone size are those reported in that table. The sample has around 250,000 clones; roughly 88% are singletons. Sequencing used peripheral blood. This receptor was identified in a woman aged 25 to 39 with active or convalescent COVID-19. The chain carries TRBV4-3 and TRBJ2-1, with a weak D call TRBD2 (5 bases). CDR3 region: CASSQNFGVGSDEQFF. DNA for the CDR3: TGCGCCAGCAGCCAGAATTTCGGGGTGGGCAGCGATGAGCAGTTCTTC.